Below, one TCR beta chain is given with its context. This sample is part of a study of shared clonotypes between healthy human individuals. CD45RO negativity and positive selection for CCR7 defined naive CD8 cells, a population that excluded terminally differentiated effector memory CD45RA+ cells. Germline V gene data show CDR1 as SGHTA and CDR2 as FQGNSA. Losses at the gene ends were 6 bases for V and 2 bases for J; bases not matched to a gene: 8. There are 16 residues in the CDR3. Libraries were prepared by immunoSEQ multiplex PCR; TCRdb keeps only in-frame clonotypes and omits some of them. The data show about 800,000 clones, roughly 96% seen once.

What was sequenced was naive CD8+ T cells sorted from blood. The V and J genes are TRBV7-2 and TRBJ2-5; 11 nucleotides match TRBD2. The source is a young man in good health. DNA of the CDR3: TGTGCCAGCAGGCCTCTAGCGGGAGGCCTACAAGAGACCCAGTACTTC. The encoded protein is CASRPLAGGLQETQYF.